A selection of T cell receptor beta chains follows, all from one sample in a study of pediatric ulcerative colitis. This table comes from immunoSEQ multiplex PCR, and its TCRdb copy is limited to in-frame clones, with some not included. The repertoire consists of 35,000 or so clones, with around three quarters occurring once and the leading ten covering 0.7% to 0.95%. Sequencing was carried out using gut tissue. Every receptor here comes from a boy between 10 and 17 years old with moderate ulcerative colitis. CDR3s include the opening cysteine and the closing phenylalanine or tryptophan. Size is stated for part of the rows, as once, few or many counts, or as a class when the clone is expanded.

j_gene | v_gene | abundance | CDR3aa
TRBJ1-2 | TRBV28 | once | CASSIQGTYGYTF
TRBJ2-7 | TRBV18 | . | CASSPMGQTYEQYF
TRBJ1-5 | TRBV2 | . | CASSERQGENQPQHF
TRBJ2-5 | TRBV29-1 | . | CSAGLAGEGGGETQYF
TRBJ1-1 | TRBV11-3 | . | CASSLYGRGNTEAFF
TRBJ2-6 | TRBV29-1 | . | CSVEDAPVSGANVLTF
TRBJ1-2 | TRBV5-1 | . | CASSGGMDRINYGYTF
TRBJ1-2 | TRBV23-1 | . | CASSQPETGMVGYTF
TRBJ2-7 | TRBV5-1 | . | CASSLGNPGRLSYEQYF
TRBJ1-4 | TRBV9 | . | CASSSDRGNEKLFF
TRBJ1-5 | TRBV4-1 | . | CASSQDKNQPQHF
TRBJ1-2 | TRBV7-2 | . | CASSLAAAVTNGYTF
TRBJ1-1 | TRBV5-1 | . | CASSLGSGAMNTEAFF
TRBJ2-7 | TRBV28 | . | CASRGQAGLYEQYF
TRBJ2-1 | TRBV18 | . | CASSPIAINEQFF
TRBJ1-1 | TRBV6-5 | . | CASRDFGRGIPEAFF
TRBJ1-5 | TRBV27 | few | CASSLISNGNQPQHF
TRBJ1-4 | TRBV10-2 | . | CASRGYRHPGATNEKLFF
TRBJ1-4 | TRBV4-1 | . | CASSREARGPGTNEKLFF
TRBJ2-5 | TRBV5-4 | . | CASSPTSGPRESQYF
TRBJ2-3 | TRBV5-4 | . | CASSPKGSGGAGTDTQYF
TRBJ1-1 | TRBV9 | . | CASSAWDRGHTEAFF
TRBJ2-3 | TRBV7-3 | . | CASSVSHDTQYF
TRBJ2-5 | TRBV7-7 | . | CASSPSAAGAGETQYF
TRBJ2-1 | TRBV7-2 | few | CASSFGTSGGNEQFF
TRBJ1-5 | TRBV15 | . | CATSRDMNEPQHF
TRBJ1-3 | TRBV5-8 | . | CASSPLGGALGNTIYF
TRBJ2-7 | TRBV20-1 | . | CSARAGPEQYF
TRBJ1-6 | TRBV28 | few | CASHRDVSPLHF
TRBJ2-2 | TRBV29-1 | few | CSVEDHRTYSTGELFF
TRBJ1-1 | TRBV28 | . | CASSLGTGWTEAFF
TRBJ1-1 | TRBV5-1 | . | CASSLVAGVNTEAFF
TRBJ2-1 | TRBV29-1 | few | CSVGPTSGARSYNEQFF
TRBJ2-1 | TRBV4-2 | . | CASSLQGKGGSENEQFF
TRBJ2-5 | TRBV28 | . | CASSSAPTWDRFFETQYF
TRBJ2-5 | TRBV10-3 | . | CAISESRSPETQYF
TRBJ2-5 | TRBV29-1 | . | CSVAGVASGKPRETQYF
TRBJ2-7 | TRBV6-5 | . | CASSLDSWGYEQYF
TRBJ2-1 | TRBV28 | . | CASSFGGRTYNEQFF
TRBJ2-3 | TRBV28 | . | CASSLRRIAGSTDTQYF
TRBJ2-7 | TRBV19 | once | CASSIGRGTSYEQYF
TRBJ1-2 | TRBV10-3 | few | CAISPGTGGGSYGYTF
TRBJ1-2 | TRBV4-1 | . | CASKIAGTGNYGYTF
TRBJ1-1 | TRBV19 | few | CASSPWTVNTEAFF
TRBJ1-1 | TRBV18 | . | CASSPFGQGETEAFF
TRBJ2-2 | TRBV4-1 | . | CASSQESQNTGELFF
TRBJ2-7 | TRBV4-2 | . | CASSQGDDRYEQYF
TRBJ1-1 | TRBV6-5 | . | CASRRQGGSLAFF
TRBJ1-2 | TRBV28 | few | CASSTTENYGYTF
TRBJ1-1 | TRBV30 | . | CAWTGDGTEAFF
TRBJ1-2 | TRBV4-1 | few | CASSQVSSGGSGGYTF
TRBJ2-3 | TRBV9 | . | CASSVAGGSTDTQYF
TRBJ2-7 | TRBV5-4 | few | CASSFSGWYEQYF
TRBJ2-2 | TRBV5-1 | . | CASMEKLAKNTGELFF
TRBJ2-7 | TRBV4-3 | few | CASSQGRGAEQYF
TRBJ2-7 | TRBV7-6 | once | CASSQPDRGHEQYF
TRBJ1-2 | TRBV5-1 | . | CASSKYRGQSYGYTF
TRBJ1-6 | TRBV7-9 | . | CASRDANSPLHF
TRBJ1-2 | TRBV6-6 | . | CASSSPWTGLACTF
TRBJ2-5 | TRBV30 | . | CAWRNRGPETQYF